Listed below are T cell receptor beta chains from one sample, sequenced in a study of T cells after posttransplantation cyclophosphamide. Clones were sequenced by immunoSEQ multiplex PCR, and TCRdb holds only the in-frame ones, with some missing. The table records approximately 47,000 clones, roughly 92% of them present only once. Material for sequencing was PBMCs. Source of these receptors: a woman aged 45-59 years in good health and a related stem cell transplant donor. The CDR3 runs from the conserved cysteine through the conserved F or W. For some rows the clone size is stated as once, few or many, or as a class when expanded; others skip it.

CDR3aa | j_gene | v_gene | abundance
CASSPSSPGDPYEQYF | TRBJ2-7 | TRBV5-1 | once
CASSLVWTGGEIGNQPQHF | TRBJ1-5 | TRBV5-5 | .
CASSQDRTVYNSPLHF | TRBJ1-6 | TRBV4-1 | .
CASSLESSGAPITDTQYF | TRBJ2-3 | TRBV5-1 | once
CASSLTPGEAYEQYF | TRBJ2-7 | TRBV7-3 | .
CASSIDLTGSGEQYF | TRBJ2-7 | TRBV19 | .
CSVESTGTGRDEQYF | . | TRBV29-1 | .
CASSLAGGQQETQYF | TRBJ2-5 | TRBV5-4 | .
CSANSGGLDTGELFF | TRBJ2-2 | TRBV29-1 | .
CSVRAGQETQYF | TRBJ2-5 | TRBV29-1 | once
CASSLYRGAENTEAFF | TRBJ1-1 | TRBV28 | .
CASSVSPGVRQPQHF | TRBJ1-5 | TRBV9 | .
CASTPSGANVLTF | TRBJ2-6 | TRBV19 | .
CASSLGQGFSEAFF | TRBJ1-1 | TRBV5-6 | .
CASSHLRGGVLQETQYF | TRBJ2-5 | TRBV28 | .
CASSLDTPNEQYF | TRBJ2-7 | TRBV5-1 | .
CASSFGGGPGDTQYF | TRBJ2-3 | TRBV5-1 | .
CASSIALSGGSQETQYF | TRBJ2-5 | TRBV19 | .
CSVRRQTSVGAFF | TRBJ1-1 | TRBV29-1 | .
CASGTYEQYF | TRBJ2-7 | TRBV2 | .
CSVDLREGRDTQYF | TRBJ2-3 | TRBV29-1 | .
CASTLAGGGEQFF | TRBJ2-1 | TRBV18 | once
CASSYSVKIYEQYF | . | TRBV6-5 | .
CASSLSIRTGGSTNPYEQYF | TRBJ2-7 | TRBV5-1 | .
CASSVGGTVNTGELFF | TRBJ2-2 | TRBV9 | once
CASSRSGTVQEKLFF | TRBJ1-4 | TRBV6-5 | .
CASSYTGVNTEAFF | TRBJ1-1 | TRBV5-1 | .
CASSNPLAEETQYF | TRBJ2-5 | TRBV19 | .
CATSRDYTGRVDGYTF | TRBJ1-2 | TRBV15 | .
CASSPRDRADEQYF | TRBJ2-7 | TRBV6-5 | .
CASSQFGMNTGELFF | TRBJ2-2 | TRBV4-1 | .
CASSPAGNSYEQYF | . | TRBV18 | .
CASSLAGGSDTQYF | TRBJ2-3 | TRBV7-9 | once
CASLDLDTQYF | TRBJ2-3 | TRBV6-5 | .
CASSSLETRGELFF | TRBJ2-2 | TRBV5-1 | .
CASYPGGRFSGEAFF | TRBJ1-1 | TRBV2 | .
CASGGLNEKLFF | TRBJ1-4 | TRBV6-5 | once
CASSKQGQNTEAFF | TRBJ1-1 | TRBV25-1 | .
CASSDPDRYQETQYF | TRBJ2-5 | TRBV25-1 | .
CASSPGTPDSPLHF | TRBJ1-6 | TRBV6-1 | .
CASRKGRGNPGNTIYF | TRBJ1-3 | TRBV28 | .
CASNRLAGSSYNEQFF | TRBJ2-1 | TRBV11-3 | few
CASSHGQDYEQYF | TRBJ2-7 | TRBV5-1 | .
CASSETYEQYF | TRBJ2-7 | TRBV6-1 | .
CASSSTMSSYEQYF | TRBJ2-7 | TRBV7-6 | .
CASSSKRELAYEQFF | TRBJ2-1 | TRBV5-1 | .
CASSQESWRQKSYEQYF | TRBJ2-7 | TRBV27 | .
CASKGQVYTGELFF | TRBJ2-2 | TRBV6-5 | once
CSVEGTGENTIYF | TRBJ1-3 | TRBV29-1 | .
CAISESRAQGGSPLHF | TRBJ1-6 | TRBV10-3 | .